Following are 11 T cell receptor beta chains from one sample sequenced in a study of Ad26.COV2.S vaccination and SARS-CoV-2 variants. The treatment denotes: approximately 18 received Ad26.COV2.S at low or high dose, single or two shots; about 5 received placebo; per-sample allocation not given. Day 63 following the first vaccine or placebo injection was when the samples were taken. The method was immunoSEQ multiplex PCR; TCRdb's version includes in-frame clones alone and lacks a portion of them. This table holds 380,000 or so clones, 86% found once. This material consisted of peripheral blood, taken in a trial of Ad26.COV2.S vaccine versus placebo. The receptor set was obtained from a person between 18 and 65 years old who received the Ad26.COV2.S COVID-19 vaccine or a placebo.

The rearrangement links TRBV3-1 (or the pseudogene TRBV3-2) to TRBJ2-6; the D is unclear. Trimming stripped 4 bases from V and 2 bases from J, with 9 bases between. CDR3 length: 15 residues. Germline V gives CDR1 LGHDT, CDR2 YNNKEL (reference sequence). CDR3 sequence (DNA): TGTGCCAGCAGCCGTTCGGTGGCTGGGGCCAACGTCCTGACTTTC. Its translation is CASSRSVAGANVLTF.

The chain combines TRBV3-1 (or the pseudogene TRBV3-2) with TRBJ2-5, with 7 positions matching TRBD1. Germline values: CDR1 LGHDT, CDR2 YNNKEL (reference sequence). The CDR3 is 14 amino acids. The V gene end was trimmed by 3 bases and the J gene end by 1 base; junction bases not matched to a gene: 2. CDR3 amino acids: CASSHKGAQETQYF. The CDR3 DNA sequence: TGTGCCAGCAGCCATAAGGGGGCCCAAGAGACCCAGTACTTC.

This clone was detected many times. This chain connects TRBV19 to TRBJ1-5; perhaps TRBD1 as D (5 bases). The V gene's germline CDR1 is LNHDA and CDR2 SQIVND (reference sequence). The CDR3 covers 14 residues. Trimming shortened V by 3 bases and J by 1 base, and 7 bases separated the two germline ends. The chain's CDR3 is CASSIRDSNQPQHF. CDR3 coding DNA: TGTGCCAGTAGTATTAGGGACAGCAATCAGCCCCAGCATTTT. Variable domain in full (rest from reference TRBV19 and TRBJ1-5): DGGITQSPKYLFRKEGQNVTLSCEQNLNHDAMYWYRQDPGQGLRLIYYSQIVNDFQKGDIAEGYSVSREKKESFPLTVTSAQKNPTAFYLCASSIRDSNQPQHFGDGTRLSIL.

The chain joins TRBV10-3 to TRBJ1-4, with D possibly TRBD1 on 6 matching bases. CDR1 ENHRY and CDR2 SYGVKD come from the germline V gene. Trimming shortened V by 8 bases and J by 5 bases, and 18 bases separated the two germline ends. This CDR3 is 15 amino acids long. The CDR3 DNA follows: TGTGCCATCGGGGGGGAAGGGGGAAGGAATGAAAAACTGTTTTTT. Translated: CAIGGEGGRNEKLFF.

The V gene is TRBV9, the J gene TRBJ1-2; D is possibly TRBD1 (5 bases). Trimming pared 0 bases from V and 8 bases from J, leaving 14 bases between. This CDR3 comprises 14 residues. Looked up from germline, CDR1 is SGDLS and CDR2 is YYNGEE. CDR3 region: CASSVGIQGRGYTF. The DNA for the CDR3 is TGTGCCAGCAGCGTAGGAATCCAGGGCAGGGGCTACACCTTC.

This chain connects TRBV11-3 to TRBJ2-7, with 10 bases aligning to TRBD1. CDR3 length equals 14 residues. Germline loops: CDR1 SGHNT, CDR2 YENEEA. Germline trimming cut 1 base from V and 5 bases from J; bases unmatched to any gene: 2. The chain's CDR3 is CASSLGGTGDEQYF. In DNA, the CDR3 is TGTGCCAGCAGCTTAGGCGGGACAGGGGACGAGCAGTACTTC.

This CDR3 is CSVSRGIGTNEKLFF. CDR3 bases: TGCAGCGTTTCGAGGGGGATAGGAACTAATGAAAAACTGTTTTTT. V and J are TRBV29-1 and TRBJ1-4, with a possible D match to TRBD1 (6 bases). With 5 bases removed from V and 1 base from J, the gap between germline ends came to 14 bases. This CDR3 contains 15 residues. Germline assignment: CDR1 SQVTM and CDR2 ANQGSEA.

The J gene is TRBJ1-6, the V gene TRBV4-1; 7 bases align to TRBD1. The CDR3 consists of 18 residues. Germline trimming cut 1 base from V and 6 bases from J; bases unmatched to any gene: 12. The germline CDR1 and CDR2 sequences are MGHRA and YSYEKL. The chain's CDR3 is CASSQGEQGLLGNSPLHF. Written as DNA, the CDR3 is TGCGCCAGCAGCCAAGGAGAACAGGGGCTTCTTGGTAATTCACCCCTCCACTTT.

This clone has a single count. CDR3 DNA: TGTGCCAGCAGCCCCGACCCGACAGCAACGGAGACCCAGTACTTC. It is translated as CASSPDPTATETQYF. This chain joins TRBV4-2 and TRBJ2-5; tentatively, D is TRBD1 (5 bases). The germline V and J ends were trimmed by 4 bases and 5 bases, with 17 bases remaining between them. This CDR3 is built from 15 residues. Germline CDR1 reads LGHNA; CDR2 reads YNFKEQ.

V usage is TRBV5-6 and J usage is TRBJ2-1, with 7 bases aligning to TRBD1. This CDR3 spans 13 amino acids. The junction had 13 bases not matched to a gene; V was cut back by 5 bases and J by 14 bases. Germline V CDR1 and CDR2: SGHDT, YYEEEE. CDR3 in DNA: TGTGCCAGCAGTCTTTGGACAGGAGAGGGTGAGTTCTTC. It translates to CASSLWTGEGEFF.

This clone was counted between two and nine times. The rearrangement uses TRBV19 and TRBJ1-5; no clear D gene. The CDR3 sequence is 14 residues long. Trimming took off 2 bases at V and 4 bases at J, with 9 bases between the two ends. Germline V gene lookup returns CDR1 LNHDA and CDR2 SQIVND (reference sequence). The CDR3 is CASSIKAGNQPQHF. The CDR3 nucleotides are TGTGCCAGTAGTATAAAGGCTGGGAATCAGCCCCAGCATTTT.